Listed here is a single T cell receptor (beta chain). Its antigen is unknown. V lost 5 bases, J lost 2 bases, and 10 bases stayed unmatched. This CDR3 is 16 amino acids long. CDR1 and CDR2 from the germline V gene are SGHTA and FQGTGA. These data belong to a study of cytomegalovirus exposure and HLA in healthy donors. Study observations and caveats: From TCR beta sequences, most subjects' HLA-A and HLA-B alleles were reportedly predicted accurately. Earlier analysis found most TCR beta V segments productive about 87% or about 30% of the time. A reported reduction in N-insertions relative to the approximately 670-donor mean was seen in an Asian-associated ancestry cluster in a later analysis.

A multiplex PCR was run with 60 Vbeta primers and 13 Jbeta primers. Generated by immunoSEQ multiplex PCR, the TCRdb table keeps only in-frame clones and is missing some. This sample has around 120,000 clones, with approximately 80% found just once. The material sequenced was PBMCs. This chain joins TRBV7-3 and TRBJ1-1, with 8 positions matching TRBD1. This sequence originates from a human donor in good health. CDR3 in amino acids: CASSPWTGTTNTEAFF. The CDR3 DNA follows: TGTGCCAGCAGCCCCTGGACAGGGACTACAAACACTGAAGCTTTCTTT.